The 30 T cell receptor beta chains reported below all come from one sample, sequenced in a study of early stage breast cancer tumors. The repertoire was sequenced with immunoSEQ multiplex PCR; TCRdb's copy has only in-frame clones and lacks some. This table holds around 30,000 clones, 72% found once. Sequenced sample: blood. The receptors originated from a person in their fifties or sixties with breast cancer.

The chain employs TRBV2 and TRBJ1-5; D is unclear. V lost 3 bases to trimming and J lost 3 bases, with 12 bases between them. The CDR3 is made up of 15 amino acids. The germline V gene has CDR1 SNHLY and CDR2 FYNNEI. The CDR3 region is CASSDGPNDNQPQHF. The CDR3 nucleotides read TGTGCCAGCAGTGACGGGCCGAATGACAATCAGCCCCAGCATTTT.

This clone was counted a few times. V gene TRBV19 combines with J gene TRBJ2-1; 10 nucleotides match TRBD2. Trimming cost V 7 bases and J 2 bases; bases outside gene matches: 5. This CDR3 contains 15 residues. Germline V gives CDR1 LNHDA, CDR2 SQIVND (reference sequence). In DNA, the CDR3 is TGTGCCAGTACGAGCGGGAGGGACCCCTACAATGAGCAGTTCTTC. The encoded protein is CASTSGRDPYNEQFF.

This clone was seen a handful of times. The CDR3, as DNA: TGTGCCAGCAGTTACTCGGCAGGGGGCTATGGCTACACCTTC. Its protein is CASSYSAGGYGYTF. V usage is TRBV6-5 and J usage is TRBJ1-2; 7 nucleotides line up with TRBD1. Looked up from germline, CDR1 is MNHEY and CDR2 is SVGAGI. The CDR3 is 14 residues long. V was pared by 0 bases and J by 4 bases, with 2 bases of the junction left unmatched.

The V call is TRBV18, the J call TRBJ1-5; the D is unclear. The germline V gene has CDR1 KGHSH and CDR2 LQKENI. CDR3 length: 15 residues. The V gene lost 2 bases and the J gene lost 4 bases, with 12 bases spanning the gap. The CDR3 loop is CASSPSGERNQPQHF. In DNA, the CDR3 is TGTGCCAGCTCACCATCCGGGGAGCGGAATCAGCCCCAGCATTTT.

V and J are TRBV4-3 and TRBJ2-1; maybe TRBD2 (5 bases). Deletions cut 1 base from V and 5 bases from J, with 15 bases between. CDR3 length equals 16 residues. Germline CDR1 is LGHNA and CDR2 is YSLEER. As DNA, the CDR3 is TGCGCCAGCAGCCAAGGGAGGATGAGGTTTAACAATGAGCAGTTCTTC. The encoded protein is CASSQGRMRFNNEQFF.

This chain uses TRBV21-1 with TRBJ2-4; the tabulated D call, TRBD1, remains unverified against the DNA. TRBV21-1 has pseudogene status. This CDR3 contains 14 residues. CDR3 residues: CASSIQGRGNIQYF. CDR3 sequence (DNA): TGTGCCAGCAGCATACAGGGTAGGGGAAACATTCAGTACTTC.

This chain connects TRBV19 to TRBJ2-1; a possible D gene is TRBD2 (5 bases). Trimming removed 7 bases at V and 3 bases at J, with 22 bases between. Germline CDR1 is LNHDA and CDR2 is SQIVND (reference sequence). The CDR3 contains 17 residues. The CDR3 sequence: CASTFLARDARYNEQFF. Here the CDR3 DNA reads TGTGCCAGTACCTTCCTAGCCCGTGATGCCCGCTACAATGAGCAGTTCTTC.

V and J are TRBV19 and TRBJ1-5, with D unclear. V was shortened by 3 bases and J by 2 bases, with 14 bases between the two germline ends. Germline lookup yields CDR1 LNHDA and CDR2 SQIVND (reference sequence). The CDR3 spans 16 residues. The CDR3 coding sequence is TGTGCCAGTAGTATCCTCGGGCTGACGGGCAATCAGCCCCAGCATTTT. The encoded protein is CASSILGLTGNQPQHF.

The chain has TRBV6-5 and TRBJ1-1, with D possibly matching TRBD1 (6 bases). Trimming removed 7 bases at V and 0 bases at J, with 12 bases between. The CDR3 is made up of 14 amino acids. In germline, CDR1 is MNHEY, CDR2 SVGAGI. CDR3 sequence: CASISGGLNTEAFF. DNA of the CDR3: TGTGCCAGCATATCGGGGGGCCTGAACACTGAAGCTTTCTTT.

The CDR3 region has the DNA TGCGCCAGCAGCTTGGCTAGCGGGGACTACAATGAGCAGTTCTTC. It codes for CASSLASGDYNEQFF. V and J are TRBV5-1 and TRBJ2-1, with 9 nucleotides matching TRBD2. Per germline, CDR1 SGHRS and CDR2 YFSETQ. The ends lost 0 bases at V and 3 bases at J; junction bases unmatched: 1. The CDR3 is made up of 15 amino acids.

The chain carries TRBV7-2 and TRBJ2-7, with D maybe TRBD1 (6 bases). This CDR3 is 16 amino acids long. The germline V gene encodes CDR1 SGHTA and CDR2 FQGNSA. V was clipped by 7 bases and J by 3 bases, with 22 bases between them. CDR3 amino acids: CASTPFKGGGIYEQYF. CDR3 bases: TGTGCCAGCACCCCCTTCAAAGGGGGTGGGATCTACGAGCAGTACTTC. The full variable domain, with the rest looked up from reference TRBV7-2 and TRBJ2-7, is GAGVSQSPSNKVTEKGKDVELRCDPISGHTALYWYRQSLGQGLEFLIYFQGNSAPDKSGLPSDRFSAERTGGSVSTLTIQRTQQEDSAVYLCASTPFKGGGIYEQYFGPGTRLTVT.

A few counts support this clone. The chain employs TRBV15 and TRBJ2-1; no clear D gene. The V end lost 4 bases, the J end lost 4 bases, and 11 bases lay between the germline ends. CDR3 length: 14 residues. Germline CDR1 reads LNHNV; CDR2 reads YYDKDF (reference sequence). As DNA, the CDR3 is TGTGCCACCAGCAACGGAGTGGCGTACAATGAGCAGTTCTTC. Translating it yields CATSNGVAYNEQFF.

The chain is built from TRBV7-8 and TRBJ2-2; 8 bases are shared with TRBD1. Germline V lookup: CDR1 SGHVS, CDR2 FQNEAQ. The CDR3 length is 17 residues. J lost 5 bases, V lost 5 bases, and 13 bases had no gene match. CDR3: CASSARRDRLMTGELFF. The CDR3 DNA reads as TGTGCCAGCAGCGCGCGTCGGGACAGGTTAATGACCGGGGAGCTGTTTTTT.

This chain joins TRBV30 and TRBJ2-6, with 7 bases aligning to TRBD2. The CDR3 sequence is 15 residues long. With V trimmed by 2 bases and J by 0 bases, 1 base remained unmatched. Germline CDR1 GTSNPN, CDR2 SVGIG (reference sequence). CDR3 loop: CAWSRGDSGANVLTF. The DNA of the CDR3 is TGTGCCTGGAGTCGGGGGGACTCTGGGGCCAACGTCCTGACTTTC.

The V call is TRBV20-1, the J call TRBJ2-5; 7 nucleotides agree with TRBD2. V was clipped by 6 bases and J by 10 bases; unmatched bases: 5. Germline values: CDR1 DFQATT, CDR2 SNEGSKA (reference sequence). The CDR3 contains 10 residues. The CDR3 DNA follows: TGCAGTGCGTGGGGGGGGGACCAGTACTTC. Its translation is CSAWGGDQYF.

The chain links TRBV5-8 to TRBJ2-1; 13 nucleotides match TRBD2. The CDR3 contains 16 residues. Germline lookup yields CDR1 SGHTS and CDR2 YDEGEE. The junction had 3 bases not matched to a gene; V was cut back by 3 bases and J by 3 bases. CDR3 nucleotides: TGTGCCAGCAGCTGGGGGACTAGCGGGAACTACAATGAGCAGTTCTTC. Residues: CASSWGTSGNYNEQFF.

The J gene is TRBJ2-7, the V gene TRBV7-9; D perhaps matches TRBD2 (5 bases). The germline V gene has CDR1 SEHNR and CDR2 FQNEAQ (reference sequence). The V and J ends lost 4 bases and 5 bases respectively, with 6 bases between them. The CDR3 is made up of 11 amino acids. CDR3 sequence reads: CASSWRDEQYF. As DNA, the CDR3 is TGTGCCAGCAGCTGGCGGGACGAGCAGTACTTC.

This clone was seen a handful of times. V usage is TRBV28 and J usage is TRBJ2-3; D is uncertain. The V and J ends lost 5 bases and 6 bases respectively, with 9 bases between them. Per germline, CDR1 MDHEN and CDR2 SYDVKM. The CDR3 has 12 amino acids. CDR3 in DNA: TGTGCCAGCAGTCCTTACCTTGATACGCAGTATTTT. The encoded protein is CASSPYLDTQYF.

The V gene is TRBV6-5, the J gene TRBJ2-1, with 12 nucleotides matching TRBD2. The CDR3 totals 16 residues. Germline V lookup: CDR1 MNHEY, CDR2 SVGAGI. With 3 bases clipped from V and 7 bases from J, the junction kept 7 bases outside the gene matches. For the CDR3, the DNA is TGTGCCAGCAGTTATAGACTAGCGGGAGTGTTGAATGAGCAGTTCTTC. Its translation is CASSYRLAGVLNEQFF.

V gene TRBV29-1 combines with J gene TRBJ1-2; no firm D call. Germline values: CDR1 SQVTM, CDR2 ANQGSEA. CDR3 length: 13 amino acids. V was shortened by 4 bases and J by 8 bases, with 17 bases between the two germline ends. The CDR3 nucleotides are TGCAGCGTTGGGGGTCAGGACGGGAAGGGCTACACCTTC. Amino acids: CSVGGQDGKGYTF.

The V gene is TRBV29-1, the J gene TRBJ2-7, with a tentative D call TRBD1 (6 bases). CDR3 length equals 11 residues. Trimming took off 4 bases at V and 7 bases at J, with 11 bases between the two ends. CDR1 is SQVTM and CDR2 is ANQGSEA in the germline V gene. CDR3 in amino acids: CSVVAGAEQYF. CDR3 sequence (DNA): TGCAGCGTTGTCGCAGGGGCGGAGCAGTACTTC.

V usage is TRBV14 and J usage is TRBJ2-7; D remains ambiguous. V was trimmed by 2 bases and J by 2 bases, leaving 16 bases between them. Germline assignment: CDR1 SGHDN and CDR2 FVKESK. The CDR3 runs 16 residues. CDR3 coding DNA: TGTGCCAGCAGCCAATTTACTCTCGTGCCACCCTACGAGCAGTACTTC. This sequence encodes CASSQFTLVPPYEQYF.

This clone has just one count. The gene calls are TRBV19 and TRBJ2-1; weak D call: TRBD1 (6 bases). CDR3 length: 15 amino acids. Germline CDR1 is LNHDA and CDR2 is SQIVND (reference sequence). V lost 4 bases, J lost 3 bases, and 13 bases lay in between. As DNA, the CDR3 is TGTGCCAGTAGTAATGGCCAGGGGATCTACAATGAGCAGTTCTTC. Protein product: CASSNGQGIYNEQFF. The full variable domain, rest sourced from reference TRBV19 and TRBJ2-1, is DGGITQSPKYLFRKEGQNVTLSCEQNLNHDAMYWYRQDPGQGLRLIYYSQIVNDFQKGDIAEGYSVSREKKESFPLTVTSAQKNPTAFYLCASSNGQGIYNEQFFGPGTRLTVL.

The chain has TRBV19 and TRBJ1-1; the D gene is possibly TRBD1 (6 bases). The V end lost 6 bases, the J end lost 2 bases, and 10 bases lay between the germline ends. The CDR3 has 13 amino acids. CDR1 is LNHDA, CDR2 SQIVND, per germline (reference sequence). For the CDR3, the DNA is TGTGCCAGTAGGGAGGACAGCAACACTGAAGCTTTCTTT. Its protein product is CASREDSNTEAFF.

This clone was counted a single time. This chain connects TRBV4-1 to TRBJ1-1; 8 nucleotides align to TRBD1. Germline loops: CDR1 MGHRA, CDR2 YSYEKL. This CDR3 has 17 residues. J was trimmed by 1 base and V by 0 bases; bases with no gene match: 7. In DNA, the CDR3 is TGCGCCAGCAGCCAAGAAAAGCGAGGACAGGGGAACACTGAAGCTTTCTTT. Amino acid sequence: CASSQEKRGQGNTEAFF.

This clone was recorded a few times. The genes are TRBV9 and TRBJ2-1; D uncertain. V lost 0 bases, J lost 6 bases, and 7 bases lay in between. This CDR3 is built from 13 residues. Germline V gene lookup returns CDR1 SGDLS and CDR2 YYNGEE. Written as DNA, the CDR3 is TGTGCCAGCAGCGTAGACGGGCCCAATGAGCAGTTCTTC. As protein: CASSVDGPNEQFF.

This chain uses TRBV27 with TRBJ2-2; 15 positions match TRBD2. V dropped 1 base and J dropped 4; count of bases not matched to a gene: 10. Looked up from germline, CDR1 is MNHEY and CDR2 is SMNVEV (reference sequence). This CDR3 has 20 amino acids. This chain's CDR3 is CASSLLWGLAGGVGTGELFF. The CDR3 DNA sequence: TGTGCCAGCAGTTTATTGTGGGGACTAGCGGGAGGAGTGGGCACCGGGGAGCTGTTTTTT.

This rearrangement joins TRBV6-4 to TRBJ1-1, with D unclear. CDR1 is MRHNA, CDR2 SNTAGT, per germline. The V gene lost 3 bases and the J gene lost 2 bases, with 7 bases spanning the gap. The CDR3 is 13 residues long. CDR3: CASSEMANTEAFF. CDR3 nucleotide sequence: TGTGCCAGCAGTGAAATGGCCAACACTGAAGCTTTCTTT.

The DNA of the CDR3 is TGTGCCAGCCTCGCGGGAGGGGGCCAGTCCTACGAGCAGTACTTC. Its translation: CASLAGGGQSYEQYF. The genes are TRBV28 and TRBJ2-7; 9 nucleotides agree with TRBD2. This CDR3 spans 15 amino acids. Germline values: CDR1 MDHEN, CDR2 SYDVKM. The junction had 9 bases not matched to a gene; V was cut back by 8 bases and J by 1 base.

The chain carries TRBV11-2 and TRBJ2-3; D unresolved. The CDR3 sequence is 16 residues long. Between the trimmed V and J ends, which lost 2 bases and 0 bases, there was a span of 12 bases. Germline CDR1 SGHAT, CDR2 FQNNGV. The CDR3 DNA reads TGTGCCAGCAGCTTACTCAGGATTCCTAGCACAGATACGCAGTATTTT. It is translated as CASSLLRIPSTDTQYF. Variable domain in full (rest from reference TRBV11-2 and TRBJ2-3): EAGVAQSPRYKIIEKRQSVAFWCNPISGHATLYWYQQILGQGPKLLIQFQNNGVVDDSQLPKDRFSAERLKGVDSTLKIQPAKLEDSAVYLCASSLLRIPSTDTQYFGPGTRLTVL.